Listed below are T cell receptor beta chains from one sample, sequenced in a study of immune evolution from preneoplasia to lung adenocarcinoma. The protocol was immunoSEQ multiplex PCR, while the TCRdb copy is restricted to in-frame clones and leaves out a portion. Seen here are some 9,800 clones, around nine tenths observed once, and the top ten hold 2.5% to 3.5%. Sequencing was carried out using FFPE invasive lung adenocarcinoma tissue. All receptors come from a person aged 65-85 years with invasive lung adenocarcinoma. Some clones in this sample may be carry-over from other donors' samples. Both conserved end residues are part of each CDR3. Fields, in order: J gene, D gene, V gene, clone size, CDR3 DNA, CDR3 protein. A D gene is named only where the DNA matches it firmly. Size values are once, few and many counts, or a class for expanded clones, and some rows have none.

>TRBJ2-4|-|TRBV30|-
TGTGCCTGGCGACTGGACGATGGCATTCAGTACTTC
CAWRLDDGIQYF
>TRBJ2-7|-|TRBV28|-
TGTGCCAGCAGTTTAGGCCGTCGGACGGCTGGGCAGTACTTC
CASSLGRRTAGQYF
>TRBJ1-2|-|TRBV29-1|-
TGCAGCGTTGAAGGCCCCAAGGCCGAGGGGCCCTATGGCTACACCTTC
CSVEGPKAEGPYGYTF
>TRBJ2-3|TRBD2|TRBV5-6|-
TGTGCCAGCGTCGTTAGCGGGAGCCGTACGCAGTATTTT
CASVVSGSRTQYF
>TRBJ2-3|-|TRBV4-1|once
TGCGCCAGCAGCCAAACTGTGGTGGATACGCAGTATTTT
CASSQTVVDTQYF
>TRBJ1-2|TRBD1|TRBV6-1|-
TGTGCCAGCACGGGACAGGGAGGCTACACCTTC
CASTGQGGYTF
>TRBJ2-7|TRBD2|TRBV9|-
TGTGCCAGCAGCGTCCTCAGCGGGGGGTCCTACGAGCAGTACTTC
CASSVLSGGSYEQYF
>TRBJ2-2|-|TRBV19|-
TGTGCCAGTAGTATAGGTTCGGGTACAGCGAACACCGGGGAGCTGTTTTTT
CASSIGSGTANTGELFF
>TRBJ2-1|TRBD1|TRBV5-4|-
TGTGCCAGCAGTGAGGTGGGACAGGGCAATGAGCAGTTCTTC
CASSEVGQGNEQFF
>TRBJ2-3|TRBD2|TRBV7-9|-
TGTGCCAGCAGCTTATCCCCGCTCTCGGGGGGGCTTGGAGATACGCAGTATTTT
CASSLSPLSGGLGDTQYF
>TRBJ2-7|-|TRBV2|-
TGTGCCTGCGAGGTGTCCTCCTACGAGCAGTACTTC
CACEVSSYEQYF
>TRBJ1-2|-|TRBV29-1|-
TGCAGCGTTCACTCGGGAGGGACGTCTGTCTATGGCTACACCTTC
CSVHSGGTSVYGYTF
>TRBJ1-5|-|TRBV4-1|-
TGCGCCAGCAGCCAAGTTGGGGGGCAGGGCAATCAGCCCCAGCATTTT
CASSQVGGQGNQPQHF
>TRBJ2-1|-|TRBV18|-
TGTGCCAGCTCACCCCCCGGGGCGAGCTCCTACAATGAGCAGTTCTTC
CASSPPGASSYNEQFF
>TRBJ2-1|-|TRBV6-5|-
TGTGCCAGCAGCCCTCGTGGGGATGAGCAGTTCTTC
CASSPRGDEQFF
>TRBJ1-2|TRBD1|TRBV4-1|once
TGCGCCAGCAGCCAGCAGCCGGGACAGAACTATGGCTACACCTTC
CASSQQPGQNYGYTF
>TRBJ2-1|-|TRBV6-1|-
TGTGCCAGCAGTGTTTACATAAACAATGAGCAGTTCTTC
CASSVYINNEQFF
>TRBJ2-7|TRBD1|TRBV11-2|few
TGTGCCAGCAGCTTAGGACAGGGGGACTACGAGCAGTACTTC
CASSLGQGDYEQYF
>TRBJ2-1|TRBD2|TRBV29-1|-
TGCAGCGTTGACCCAGCGGGGGCCTACAATGAGCAGTTCTTC
CSVDPAGAYNEQFF
>TRBJ1-1|-|TRBV28|-
TGTGCCAGCAATCTAAGGGATCCCCCTGAAGCTTTCTTT
CASNLRDPPEAFF
>TRBJ2-3|-|TRBV7-6|few
TGTGCCAGCAGCGGTTTAACAGATACGCAGTATTTT
CASSGLTDTQYF
>TRBJ1-2|-|TRBV28|-
TGTGCCAGCACGGGGCGGTATGGCTACACCTTC
CASTGRYGYTF
>TRBJ2-5|-|TRBV9|once
TGTGCCAGCAGCTCCTCCGGACAGATTCAAGAGACCCAGTACTTC
CASSSSGQIQETQYF
>TRBJ1-2|-|TRBV7-8|once
TGTGCCAGCAGCTTAGGTGACAGAAACTATGGCTACACCTTC
CASSLGDRNYGYTF
>TRBJ2-6|-|TRBV6-5|-
TGTGCCAGCAACGATTACGAATCTGGGGCCAACGTCCTGACTTTC
CASNDYESGANVLTF
>TRBJ1-4|TRBD1|TRBV5-1|-
TGCGCCAGCAGCGGGTTGACAGGGATTGGGGAAAAACTGTTTTTT
CASSGLTGIGEKLFF
>TRBJ2-7|TRBD1|TRBV29-1|-
TGCAGCGTCGGACAGGGAACCTACGAGCAGTACTTC
CSVGQGTYEQYF
>TRBJ2-3|-|TRBV7-9|-
TGTGCCAGCGGTTTTGGGCCAGATACGCAGTATTTT
CASGFGPDTQYF
>TRBJ1-2|-|TRBV7-9|-
TGTGCCAGCAGCCCCTATGCTAGGGCTGGCTACACCTTC
CASSPYARAGYTF
>TRBJ2-3|TRBD2|TRBV6-1|once
TGTGCCAGCGTGGCGGGAGCTGATACGCAGTATTTT
CASVAGADTQYF
>TRBJ2-7|-|TRBV4-1|-
TGCGCCAGCAGCCAAATAGAGGGTGGCGAGCAGTACTTC
CASSQIEGGEQYF
>TRBJ1-1|TRBD1|TRBV30|-
TGTGCCTGGAGGGGACAGGGCGGTAACACTGAAGCTTTCTTT
CAWRGQGGNTEAFF
>TRBJ2-7|-|TRBV28|-
TGTGCCAGCAGTTTACCGGGCTCCTACGAGCAGTACTTC
CASSLPGSYEQYF
>TRBJ2-7|TRBD2|TRBV28|-
TGTGCCAGCAGCCGACTAGCGGGAAACTACGAGCAGTACTTC
CASSRLAGNYEQYF
>TRBJ1-4|-|TRBV5-1|-
TGCGCCAGCAGCTTGGGGTCAGGGATTAATGAAAAACTGTTTTTT
CASSLGSGINEKLFF
>TRBJ2-2|-|TRBV5-6|-
TGTGCCAGCAGCTGGGGACTCGACACCGGGGAGCTGTTTTTT
CASSWGLDTGELFF
>TRBJ2-7|TRBD1|TRBV19|-
TGTGCCAGTAGTAGGGACAGGGAGCCCTACGAGCAGTACTTC
CASSRDREPYEQYF
>TRBJ2-7|-|TRBV5-1|few
TGCGCCAGCAGCTTGGAAGTCAGGGGATCACCCTCCTACGAGCAGTACTTC
CASSLEVRGSPSYEQYF
>TRBJ2-7|-|TRBV29-1|once
TGCAGCGTGCGGGGCAACATCTACGAGCAGTACTTC
CSVRGNIYEQYF
>TRBJ1-1|-|TRBV28|-
TGTGCCAGCAGTTTAAGGGGGGCATCGGCTTTCTTT
CASSLRGASAFF
>TRBJ2-5|-|TRBV7-2|-
TGTGCCAGCAGCCCCCTGAGTAGGACCCAGTACTTC
CASSPLSRTQYF
>TRBJ2-7|TRBD2|TRBV6-5|-
TGTGCCAGCAGGTACGGGCGGGACTACTCCTACGAGCAGTACTTC
CASRYGRDYSYEQYF
>TRBJ2-7|-|TRBV19|-
TGTGCCAGTAGTAATGGCGGGACAGCTTACCACGAGCAGTACTTC
CASSNGGTAYHEQYF
>TRBJ2-7|-|TRBV2|-
TGTGCCAGCCGTCTCGTCCAGAGCGAGCAGTACTTC
CASRLVQSEQYF
>TRBJ2-5|-|TRBV6-5|-
TGTGCCAGCAGCCAGCAAGGGGAGACCCAGTACTTC
CASSQQGETQYF
>TRBJ1-2|TRBD1|TRBV29-1|-
TGCAGCGTTGTAGAGGGAAATACAGGGGGGACTGGCTACACCTTC
CSVVEGNTGGTGYTF
>TRBJ2-3|TRBD2|TRBV9|-
TGTGCCAGCACCACTAGCGGGGGGCTGGATACGCAGTATTTT
CASTTSGGLDTQYF
>TRBJ1-2|-|TRBV7-6|-
TGTGCCAGCACCGGGATGGGAAGCGGGAGTTATGGCTACACCTTC
CASTGMGSGSYGYTF
>TRBJ2-5|-|TRBV7-6|-
TGTGCCAGCAGCTCCGCGTGGGTGGAGACCCAGTACTTC
CASSSAWVETQYF
>TRBJ1-4|TRBD1|TRBV30|-
TGTGCCTGGGGCCCGGGACAGGGGGCAAGGGGACTGTTTTTT
CAWGPGQGARGLFF
>TRBJ2-5|-|TRBV5-1|-
TGCGCCAGCAGCTCGGGACTGGGCGTCGAGGCCCAGTACTTC
CASSSGLGVEAQYF
>TRBJ2-1|TRBD2|TRBV10-1|-
TGCGCCAGCAGCCCCGCGGGCGGGGGAAAGCAGTTCTTC
CASSPAGGGKQFF
>TRBJ1-2|-|TRBV13|few
TGTGCCAGCAGCCCTTCTCACGCGGGCTACACCTTC
CASSPSHAGYTF
>TRBJ1-5|-|TRBV6-1|-
TGTGCCAGCAGTGAAACCAGACCCGGGGGAAATCAGCCCCAGCATTTT
CASSETRPGGNQPQHF
>TRBJ1-2|-|TRBV7-9|-
TGTGCCAGCAGCCCTTGGGGTATTAATGGCTACACCTTC
CASSPWGINGYTF
>TRBJ1-2|TRBD1|TRBV2|-
TGTGCCAGCAGGACAGGGTTTGGTGGCTACACCTTC
CASRTGFGGYTF
>TRBJ2-1|-|TRBV5-4|-
TGTGCCAGCAGCTTGGGTCAGGGGCAGTTCTTC
CASSLGQGQFF
>TRBJ2-3|TRBD2|TRBV11-2|-
TGTGCCAGCAGCTTGGGGGGGACTAGCACAGATACGCAGTATTTT
CASSLGGTSTDTQYF
>TRBJ2-7|-|TRBV4-1|-
TGCGCCAGCAGCCCCCGGGACTCCCGCACTTACGAGCAGTACTTC
CASSPRDSRTYEQYF
>TRBJ1-1|-|TRBV27|-
TGTGCCAGCAGTGTCTTAGCAAGCAGGATGAACACTGAAGCTTTCTTT
CASSVLASRMNTEAFF